These 30 T cell receptor beta chains share one sample of origin, sequenced in a study of shared clonotypes between healthy human individuals. The repertoire was sequenced with immunoSEQ multiplex PCR; TCRdb's copy has only in-frame clones and lacks some. The table has some 1.5 million clones, approximately 98% seen once. The sample taken for sequencing was naive CD4+ T cells sorted from blood. Subset in this sample: CD45RA+ positively selected. Source of these receptors: a man younger than 45 in good health.

This clone was recorded only once. The chain recombines TRBV5-1 with TRBJ2-2; D not resolved. Germline V gives CDR1 SGHRS, CDR2 YFSETQ. This CDR3 comprises 15 residues. Trimming took off 0 bases at V and 6 bases at J, with 12 bases between the two ends. CDR3 coding DNA: TGCGCCAGCAGCTTGGGGAGCCCCTCCGCCGGGGAGCTGTTTTTT. Protein sequence: CASSLGSPSAGELFF.

V is TRBV20-1 and J is TRBJ2-1, with D uncertain. V was pared by 1 base and J by 8 bases, with 3 bases between. Germline CDR1 and CDR2: DFQATT and SNEGSKA (reference sequence). The CDR3 consists of 10 residues. The CDR3 region is CSARGHEQFF. Here the CDR3 DNA reads TGCAGTGCTAGAGGGCATGAGCAGTTCTTC.

The CDR3 sequence is CASSPVSGVTEAFF. The CDR3 DNA reads as TGTGCCAGCAGCCCGGTTTCAGGGGTCACTGAAGCTTTCTTT. The chain carries TRBV6-5 and TRBJ1-1; D is perhaps TRBD1 (6 bases). V was shortened by 6 bases and J by 4 bases, with 15 bases between the two germline ends. Germline V gene data show CDR1 as MNHEY and CDR2 as SVGAGI. This CDR3 spans 14 amino acids.

This chain uses TRBV7-8 with TRBJ2-1, with D unclear. Trimming pared 1 base from V and 5 bases from J, leaving 6 bases between. CDR3 length equals 13 residues. Germline V gives CDR1 SGHVS, CDR2 FQNEAQ. The CDR3 is CASSLVGDNEQFF. CDR3 coding DNA: TGTGCCAGCAGCTTAGTAGGAGACAATGAGCAGTTCTTC. The whole variable domain, filled in from reference TRBV7-8 and TRBJ2-1, reads GAGVSQSPRYKVAKRGQDVALRCDPISGHVSLFWYQQALGQGPEFLTYFQNEAQLDKSGLPSDRFFAERPEGSVSTLKIQRTQQEDSAVYLCASSLVGDNEQFFGPGTRLTVL.

This chain uses TRBV7-2 with TRBJ2-7; the D is unclear. The germline V and J ends were trimmed by 1 base and 2 bases, with 12 bases remaining between them. The germline CDR1 and CDR2 sequences are SGHTA and FQGNSA. The CDR3 is 15 residues long. In DNA form, the CDR3 reads TGTGCCAGCAGCTTAGTGGCCAGCCAAACCTACGAGCAGTACTTC. Translating gives CASSLVASQTYEQYF.

The chain joins TRBV11-2 to TRBJ1-1; perhaps TRBD1 as D (6 bases). Trimming took off 4 bases at V and 4 bases at J, with 10 bases between the two ends. The CDR3 is made up of 13 amino acids. Germline V CDR1 and CDR2: SGHAT, FQNNGV. Here the CDR3 DNA reads TGTGCCAGCAGCTCGCAGGGGTTCACTGAAGCTTTCTTT. Translating gives CASSSQGFTEAFF.

The chain combines TRBV9 with TRBJ2-7; possible D gene TRBD2, 7 bases. Germline V gene sequence: CDR1 SGDLS, CDR2 YYNGEE. This CDR3 comprises 14 residues. V gave up 4 bases and J gave up 2 bases, with 13 bases separating them. The CDR3 DNA reads as TGTGCCAGCAGCCGGGGGGCGGAGGCCTACGAGCAGTACTTC. Amino acids: CASSRGAEAYEQYF. The variable domain in full, completed from reference TRBV9 and TRBJ2-7, reads DSGVTQTPKHLITATGQRVTLRCSPRSGDLSVYWYQQSLDQGLQFLIQYYNGEERAKGNILERFSAQQFPDLHSELNLSSLELGDSALYFCASSRGAEAYEQYFGPGTRLTVT.

The gene calls are TRBV28 and TRBJ1-5; unclear D gene. V was clipped by 5 bases and J by 0 bases, with 8 bases between them. The CDR3 length is 14 residues. Germline-derived CDR1 and CDR2 are MDHEN and SYDVKM. The CDR3 DNA is TGTGCCAGCAGTCTCGGATTTAGCAATCAGCCCCAGCATTTT. This gives the protein CASSLGFSNQPQHF.

V is TRBV10-2 and J is TRBJ1-3; maybe TRBD1 (6 bases). The germline gives CDR1 WSHSY, CDR2 SAAADI. The CDR3 loop spans 15 amino acids. The V end lost 8 bases, the J end lost 0 bases, and 14 bases lay between the germline ends. The CDR3 region has the DNA TGCGCCAGCTCGGGGTCCAGGGGCTCTGGAAACACCATATATTTT. This translates into CASSGSRGSGNTIYF.

The chain joins TRBV28 to TRBJ1-1; 7 bases align to TRBD1. V shed 3 bases and J 1 base; nucleotides not matched to a gene: 11. The V gene's germline CDR1 is MDHEN and CDR2 SYDVKM. There are 17 residues in the CDR3. The CDR3 here is CASSFRTGPPRNTEAFF. CDR3 bases: TGTGCCAGCAGTTTCCGGACAGGACCTCCTCGGAACACTGAAGCTTTCTTT.

The rearrangement uses TRBV7-9 and TRBJ2-7; D gene ambiguous. Trimming stripped 4 bases from V and 7 bases from J, with 23 bases between. The length of the CDR3 is 16 residues. The germline CDR1 and CDR2 sequences are SEHNR and FQNEAQ (reference sequence). DNA of the CDR3: TGTGCCAGCAGCTCCAGTCGGGCTGCTATTCCTAGGGAGCAGTACTTC. Protein sequence: CASSSSRAAIPREQYF.

Comment on this clone: Other DNA sequences within the sample encode an identical CDR3. The V call is TRBV9, the J call TRBJ1-1; D gene uncertain. This CDR3 contains 13 residues. The germline V and J ends were trimmed by 2 bases and 2 bases, with 7 bases remaining between them. In germline, CDR1 is SGDLS, CDR2 YYNGEE. CDR3: CASSVGSNTEAFF. The CDR3 bases are TGTGCCAGCAGCGTTGGGAGTAACACTGAAGCTTTCTTT.

The chain recombines TRBV19 with TRBJ1-1, with 7 nucleotides matching TRBD1. The germline V gene has CDR1 LNHDA and CDR2 SQIVND (reference sequence). CDR3 length: 14 residues. J gave up 0 bases and V 7 bases, and 5 bases lay outside the gene matches. The CDR3 DNA reads as TGTGCCAGTACCCCCGGGACAGTGAACACTGAAGCTTTCTTT. Its translation: CASTPGTVNTEAFF. Using reference TRBV19 and TRBJ1-1 for the parts outside the CDR3, the full variable domain is DGGITQSPKYLFRKEGQNVTLSCEQNLNHDAMYWYRQDPGQGLRLIYYSQIVNDFQKGDIAEGYSVSREKKESFPLTVTSAQKNPTAFYLCASTPGTVNTEAFFGQGTRLTVV.

The V gene is TRBV11-2, the J gene TRBJ2-1; 8 bases line up with TRBD1. V dropped 3 bases and J dropped 1; count of bases not matched to a gene: 5. This CDR3 comprises 16 residues. CDR1 is SGHAT and CDR2 is FQNNGV in the germline V gene. CDR3: CASSLWWDRSYNEQFF. DNA of the CDR3: TGTGCCAGCAGCTTGTGGTGGGACAGGTCCTACAATGAGCAGTTCTTC.

The chain links TRBV21-1 to TRBJ1-1; TRBD1, as called in the table, went unchecked against the DNA. TRBV21-1 is a known pseudogene. The CDR3 extends over 13 amino acids. CDR3: CASSTRDSTEAFF. As DNA, the CDR3 is TGTGCCAGCAGCACCCGGGACAGCACTGAAGCTTTCTTT.

The J gene is TRBJ2-2, the V gene TRBV10-3, with D perhaps matching TRBD2 (5 bases). Trimming took off 0 bases at V and 3 bases at J, with 11 bases between the two ends. The CDR3 spans 16 residues. In germline, CDR1 is ENHRY, CDR2 SYGVKD. Here the CDR3 DNA reads TGTGCCATCAGTGAGTCGAGAGGGATCGACACCGGGGAGCTGTTTTTT. Translated, it gives CAISESRGIDTGELFF.

The rearrangement links TRBV19 to TRBJ1-1, with D hard to call. V was cut by 2 bases and J by 8 bases, with 15 bases left in between. CDR1 is LNHDA, CDR2 SQIVND, per germline (reference sequence). The CDR3 is 14 residues long. CDR3 in DNA: TGTGCCAGTAGTATAAGTCCCGGGCCCGGGGAAGCTTTCTTT. This codes for CASSISPGPGEAFF.

The chain recombines TRBV2 with TRBJ2-7, with TRBD2 matching 11 bases. The CDR3 runs to 19 residues. The germline CDR1 and CDR2 sequences are SNHLY and FYNNEI. The trim removed 2 bases at V and 0 bases at J, leaving 12 bases unmatched. This CDR3 is CASSETEFRLAGTSYEQYF. In DNA form, the CDR3 reads TGTGCCAGCAGTGAAACTGAATTCCGACTAGCGGGAACCTCCTACGAGCAGTACTTC.

The gene calls are TRBV29-1 and TRBJ2-5, with D perhaps TRBD1 (6 bases). Trimming stripped 3 bases from V and 5 bases from J, with 10 bases between. This CDR3 comprises 12 residues. Looked up from germline, CDR1 is SQVTM and CDR2 is ANQGSEA. The CDR3: CSVDPGDETQYF. In DNA, the CDR3 is TGCAGCGTTGACCCAGGGGACGAGACCCAGTACTTC.

This chain connects TRBV7-9 to TRBJ2-7, with a weak D call TRBD2 (6 bases). The length of the CDR3 is 13 residues. V lost 7 bases, J lost 6 bases, and 16 bases lay in between. CDR1 is SEHNR and CDR2 is FQNEAQ in the germline V gene (reference sequence). The CDR3 DNA reads TGTGCCAGCACCGCGGGGCTAGTATCCGAGCAGTACTTC. Translated: CASTAGLVSEQYF.

V is TRBV6-1 and J is TRBJ1-2; D not resolved. V was clipped by 3 bases and J by 10 bases, with 12 bases between them. The CDR3 is 12 residues long. CDR1 and CDR2 (germline): MNHNS, SASEGT. CDR3 nucleotides: TGTGCCAGCAGTGATTACGCGGGAGTCTACACCTTC. Its protein is CASSDYAGVYTF.

The chain is built from TRBV5-1 and TRBJ2-5; tentative D call: TRBD1 (5 bases). The CDR3 is 15 residues long. Trimming pared 0 bases from V and 3 bases from J, leaving 12 bases between. The germline V gene encodes CDR1 SGHRS and CDR2 YFSETQ. CDR3 sequence reads: CASSLAGSREETQYF. DNA of the CDR3: TGCGCCAGCAGCTTGGCTGGTAGCAGGGAAGAGACCCAGTACTTC.

V is TRBV12-5 and J is TRBJ2-3; 11 bases line up with TRBD2. In germline, CDR1 is LGHNT, CDR2 FRNRAP. The junction had 10 bases not matched to a gene; V was cut back by 3 bases and J by 5 bases. The CDR3 consists of 17 residues. CDR3 sequence reads: CASGLVLAGGLLDTQYF. CDR3 nucleotide sequence: TGTGCTAGTGGTTTAGTGCTAGCGGGAGGATTGCTAGATACGCAGTATTTT.

About this clone itself: Other nucleotide sequences from this sample produce the same CDR3. This chain connects TRBV5-1 to TRBJ2-1; TRBD2 matches 9 bases. This CDR3 has 15 residues. The ends lost 3 bases at V and 1 base at J; junction bases unmatched: 2. Germline V gene sequence: CDR1 SGHRS, CDR2 YFSETQ. The CDR3 sequence is CASSWTSDSYNEQFF. The CDR3 bases are TGCGCCAGCAGCTGGACTAGCGATTCCTACAATGAGCAGTTCTTC.

V is TRBV5-4 and J is TRBJ2-5; no clear D. CDR1 SGHNT and CDR2 YYREEE come from the germline V gene (reference sequence). Trimming removed 0 bases from V and 1 base from J, with 7 bases in between. The CDR3 spans 14 residues. Here the CDR3 reads CASSLGQLQETQYF. Here the CDR3 DNA reads TGTGCCAGCAGCTTGGGACAACTCCAAGAGACCCAGTACTTC.

The chain couples TRBV28 to TRBJ2-1; D call uncertain. This CDR3 region has 12 residues. The germline V gene has CDR1 MDHEN and CDR2 SYDVKM. Trimming cost V 3 bases and J 4 bases, with 4 bases left between them. CDR3 in amino acids: CASSFTYNEQFF. In DNA, the CDR3 is TGTGCCAGCAGTTTTACGTACAATGAGCAGTTCTTC. The full variable domain, its missing parts supplied by reference TRBV28 and TRBJ2-1, is DVKVTQSSRYLVKRTGEKVFLECVQDMDHENMFWYRQDPGLGLRLIYFSYDVKMKEKGDIPEGYSVSREKKERFSLILESASTNQTSMYLCASSFTYNEQFFGPGTRLTVL.

The rearrangement joins TRBV13 to TRBJ1-2; 7 bases match TRBD1. The CDR3 consists of 14 residues. Germline values: CDR1 PRHDT, CDR2 FYEKMQ (reference sequence). J gave up 10 bases and V 5 bases, and 13 bases lay outside the gene matches. The CDR3 DNA reads as TGTGCCAGCAGCCGCTCTTCGACAGGGTGGATCTACACCTTC. This encodes CASSRSSTGWIYTF.

The chain joins TRBV19 to TRBJ1-1, with D unclear. CDR1 LNHDA and CDR2 SQIVND come from the germline V gene (reference sequence). There are 13 residues in the CDR3. Trimming shortened V by 3 bases and J by 1 base, and 6 bases separated the two germline ends. CDR3 nucleotide sequence: TGTGCCAGTAGTATTGTATCGAACACTGAAGCTTTCTTT. Translation gives CASSIVSNTEAFF. Full variable domain (outside the CDR3, taken from reference TRBV19 and TRBJ1-1): DGGITQSPKYLFRKEGQNVTLSCEQNLNHDAMYWYRQDPGQGLRLIYYSQIVNDFQKGDIAEGYSVSREKKESFPLTVTSAQKNPTAFYLCASSIVSNTEAFFGQGTRLTVV.

The rearrangement links TRBV5-1 to TRBJ2-7; 7 bases are a match to TRBD2. The germline gives CDR1 SGHRS, CDR2 YFSETQ. This CDR3 is built from 15 residues. V shed 1 base and J 5 bases; nucleotides not matched to a gene: 9. CDR3 DNA: TGCGCCAGCAGCTTGATTCGGCGGGAGACCCACGAGCAGTACTTC. Its translation: CASSLIRRETHEQYF.

The rearrangement links TRBV10-3 to TRBJ1-1; a weak D match, TRBD1 (5 bases). The ends were cut back, 8 bases at V and 4 bases at J, with 23 bases in the middle. Germline V lookup: CDR1 ENHRY, CDR2 SYGVKD. This CDR3 has 16 amino acids. The CDR3 DNA sequence: TGTGCCATCCGTTTGGGGGATGGCGCGGGGGGCACTGAAGCTTTCTTT. This codes for CAIRLGDGAGGTEAFF.